One sample yielded the 26 T cell receptor beta chains listed below, sequenced in a study of cytomegalovirus exposure and HLA in healthy donors. Assay used: immunoSEQ multiplex PCR; TCRdb lists only in-frame clones, some missing. The sample has about 160,000 clones, roughly 90% seen once. Sample: PBMCs. These receptors came from a young woman in good health and CMV-seropositive.

The chain combines TRBV5-1 with TRBJ2-3, with D perhaps TRBD1 (6 bases). The germline gives CDR1 SGHRS, CDR2 YFSETQ. V dropped 5 bases and J dropped 0 bases, with 19 bases sitting between them. The CDR3 consists of 17 residues. CDR3 amino acids: CASRDIGQTFSTDTQYF. For the CDR3, the DNA is TGCGCCAGCAGGGATATCGGACAGACTTTTAGCACAGATACGCAGTATTTT.

The rearrangement links TRBV9 to TRBJ2-1; 7 bases align to TRBD1. Germline V lookup: CDR1 SGDLS, CDR2 YYNGEE. CDR3 length: 15 amino acids. The V and J ends lost 2 bases and 0 bases, in that order; junction bases with no gene match: 2. CDR3 DNA: TGTGCCAGCAGCGTCAGGACAGGCTCCTACAATGAGCAGTTCTTC. This codes for CASSVRTGSYNEQFF.

The V gene is TRBV29-1, the J gene TRBJ2-7; TRBD2 aligns across 10 bases. Germline V gene lookup returns CDR1 SQVTM and CDR2 ANQGSEA. CDR3 length: 15 residues. V shed 4 bases, J shed 7 bases, and the junction held 13 bases outside the gene matches. CDR3 loop: CSVASSGRRVQEQYF. For the CDR3, the DNA is TGCAGCGTTGCGTCTAGCGGGAGAAGGGTTCAGGAGCAGTACTTC.

This clone came up a few times. The V call is TRBV9, the J call TRBJ1-3; 9 bases fit TRBD1. The junction had 10 bases not matched to a gene; V was cut back by 3 bases and J by 3 bases. Germline CDR1 and CDR2: SGDLS and YYNGEE. This CDR3 has 17 residues. CDR3 amino acids: CASSATSGQGSGNTIYF. DNA of the CDR3: TGTGCCAGCAGCGCTACATCGGGACAGGGAAGTGGAAACACCATATATTTT.

A remark on this clone: The limits of the CDR3 on the DNA are not certain, so only TCRdb's listed CDR3 is given. The V call is TRBV7-9, the J call TRBJ2-7; the table names TRBD1, a call not compared with the DNA. Ends included, the CDR3 has 13 residues. Per the germline V gene, CDR1 is SEHNR and CDR2 is FQNEAQ (reference sequence). The CDR3 protein is CASSLVGRGSWYF.

The chain uses TRBV28 and TRBJ2-1; D call uncertain. Germline CDR1 reads MDHEN; CDR2 reads SYDVKM. Between the trimmed V and J ends, which lost 5 bases and 7 bases, there was a span of 9 bases. The CDR3 runs 12 residues. CDR3 nucleotides: TGTGCCAGCAGTCCACAGCAAAATGAGCAGTTCTTC. Translated: CASSPQQNEQFF.

This clone was observed a few times. The chain employs TRBV7-9 and TRBJ2-1; the match to TRBD1 covers 8 bases. This CDR3 comprises 16 residues. Germline CDR1 and CDR2: SEHNR and FQNEAQ (reference sequence). V lost 0 bases to trimming and J lost 2 bases; unmatched junction nucleotides: 3. This CDR3 reads CASSLASGGPYNEQFF. In nucleotides, the CDR3 is TGTGCCAGCAGCTTAGCGTCAGGGGGCCCCTACAATGAGCAGTTCTTC.

This clone was observed a single time. J is TRBJ2-7 and V is TRBV5-1, with a tentative D call TRBD1 (6 bases). V was pared by 4 bases and J by 6 bases, with 14 bases between. The CDR3 has 13 amino acids. Germline V gene lookup returns CDR1 SGHRS and CDR2 YFSETQ. This CDR3 reads CASSHQGKAEQYF. The CDR3 DNA sequence: TGCGCCAGCAGCCATCAGGGGAAAGCCGAGCAGTACTTC.

CDR3 bases: TGTGCCAGCAGCCCTAGCACTAGCGGGCATACAGATACGCAGTATTTT. This encodes CASSPSTSGHTDTQYF. This chain joins TRBV7-8 and TRBJ2-3, with 9 positions matching TRBD2. V was pared by 5 bases and J by 3 bases, with 9 bases of the junction left unmatched. CDR1 and CDR2 from the germline V gene are SGHVS and FQNEAQ. This CDR3 contains 16 residues.

The chain carries TRBV7-2 and TRBJ1-4; D not certain. The germline V gene encodes CDR1 SGHTA and CDR2 FQGNSA. V lost 5 bases and J lost 0, with 7 bases in between. The CDR3 extends over 14 amino acids. The CDR3 bases are TGTGCCAGCAGCCCCTCTGCAACTAATGAAAAACTGTTTTTT. Its translation: CASSPSATNEKLFF.

This clone was counted a few times. This chain uses TRBV5-4 with TRBJ2-5; tentative D call: TRBD1 (6 bases). CDR1 SGHNT and CDR2 YYREEE come from the germline V gene (reference sequence). The CDR3 covers 13 residues. V lost 0 bases and J lost 4, with 7 bases in between. The CDR3 nucleotides read TGTGCCAGCAGCTTGGCAGGGGCAGAGACCCAGTACTTC. Its protein is CASSLAGAETQYF.

The chain carries TRBV5-4 and TRBJ1-1, with unresolved D. The ends were cut back, 5 bases at V and 1 base at J, with 9 bases in the middle. The CDR3 runs 13 residues. Germline-derived CDR1 and CDR2 are SGHNT and YYREEE (reference sequence). This CDR3 is CASSWQENTEAFF. Here the CDR3 DNA reads TGTGCCAGCAGTTGGCAGGAGAACACTGAAGCTTTCTTT.

This clone was counted once. The V and J genes are TRBV2 and TRBJ1-2; TRBD1 matches at 11 bases. From germline, CDR1 is SNHLY and CDR2 FYNNEI. CDR3 length: 17 amino acids. Losses at the gene ends were 4 bases for V and 1 base for J; bases not matched to a gene: 8. The CDR3 is CASSVHWDRGFNYGYTF. In DNA form, the CDR3 reads TGTGCCAGCAGTGTTCACTGGGACAGGGGGTTTAACTATGGCTACACCTTC.

The rearrangement joins TRBV28 to TRBJ2-3; maybe TRBD2 (7 bases). V lost 7 bases to trimming and J lost 0 bases, with 14 bases between them. Germline CDR1 is MDHEN and CDR2 is SYDVKM. This CDR3 is 15 amino acids long. CDR3 amino acids: CASTEGGVSTDTQYF. The CDR3 DNA follows: TGTGCCAGCACCGAGGGGGGGGTTAGCACAGATACGCAGTATTTT. The full variable domain, completed using reference TRBV28 and TRBJ2-3, is DVKVTQSSRYLVKRTGEKVFLECVQDMDHENMFWYRQDPGLGLRLIYFSYDVKMKEKGDIPEGYSVSREKKERFSLILESASTNQTSMYLCASTEGGVSTDTQYFGPGTRLTVL.

CDR3: CASSPSTGVAYNEQFF. CDR3 nucleotides: TGTGCCAGCTCACCATCTACAGGGGTCGCCTACAATGAGCAGTTCTTC. The rearrangement joins TRBV18 to TRBJ2-1; 7 bases are a match to TRBD1. In germline, CDR1 is KGHSH, CDR2 LQKENI. Trimming took 2 bases from V and 2 from J; bases not matched to a gene: 6. This CDR3 has 16 amino acids.

The chain carries TRBV2 and TRBJ2-7; 7 bases are shared with TRBD1. The V segment lost 0 bases and the J segment 3 bases; nucleotides outside the gene matches: 14. Germline V lookup: CDR1 SNHLY, CDR2 FYNNEI. The CDR3 runs to 18 residues. The chain's CDR3 is CASSEALRWGQKSYEQYF. CDR3 in DNA: TGTGCCAGCAGTGAAGCGCTTCGTTGGGGACAGAAGAGCTACGAGCAGTACTTC. Drawing the rest from reference TRBV2 and TRBJ2-7, the complete variable domain is EPEVTQTPSHQVTQMGQEVILRCVPISNHLYFYWYRQILGQKVEFLVSFYNNEISEKSEIFDDQFSVERPDGSNFTLKIRSTKLEDSAMYFCASSEALRWGQKSYEQYFGPGTRLTVT.

In this sample, this clone turned up a few times. This chain joins TRBV11-3 and TRBJ2-5, with D perhaps matching TRBD2 (5 bases). Germline V gene sequence: CDR1 SGHNT, CDR2 YENEEA. V was clipped by 7 bases and J by 5 bases, with 11 bases between them. This CDR3 region has 12 residues. The CDR3 sequence: CASKGSGETQYF. The CDR3 DNA reads TGTGCCAGCAAGGGATCGGGGGAGACCCAGTACTTC.

This clone has only one observation. The chain carries TRBV7-2 and TRBJ2-5; 7 bases map to TRBD1. Germline CDR1 and CDR2: SGHTA and FQGNSA. The CDR3 is 13 residues long. The ends lost 8 bases at V and 2 bases at J; junction bases unmatched: 5. CDR3 protein: CASVMDRQETQYF. Here the CDR3 DNA reads TGTGCCAGCGTGATGGACAGGCAAGAGACCCAGTACTTC.

This clone has more than one count but fewer than ten. The J gene is TRBJ1-2, the V gene TRBV5-4, with D possibly TRBD1 on 5 matching bases. The CDR3 covers 15 residues. CDR1 and CDR2 (germline): SGHNT, YYREEE (reference sequence). Trimming removed 0 bases at V and 3 bases at J, with 12 bases between. As DNA, the CDR3 is TGTGCCAGCAGCTTGGTTGGCAGGGACTACTATGGCTACACCTTC. Encoded protein: CASSLVGRDYYGYTF. Using reference TRBV5-4 and TRBJ1-2 for the parts outside the CDR3, the full variable domain is ETGVTQSPTHLIKTRGQQVTLRCSSQSGHNTVSWYQQALGQGPQFIFQYYREEENGRGNFPPRFSGLQFPNYSSELNVNALELDDSALYLCASSLVGRDYYGYTFGSGTRLTVV.

V and J are TRBV19 and TRBJ2-3, with D uncertain. The V gene's germline CDR1 is LNHDA and CDR2 SQIVND (reference sequence). V was shortened by 5 bases and J by 2 bases, with 8 bases between the two germline ends. The CDR3 runs to 13 residues. The CDR3 nucleotides read TGTGCCAGTAGTCTCTCCCCCACAGATACGCAGTATTTT. It translates to CASSLSPTDTQYF.

V gene TRBV6-5 combines with J gene TRBJ1-2, with 9 bases matching TRBD1. J was trimmed by 3 bases and V by 5 bases; bases with no gene match: 7. The CDR3 spans 15 residues. The germline V gene has CDR1 MNHEY and CDR2 SVGAGI. The CDR3: CASSQLGQGDYGYTF. CDR3 in DNA: TGTGCCAGCAGTCAACTGGGACAGGGTGACTATGGCTACACCTTC.

The chain couples TRBV19 to TRBJ2-1; 9 positions agree with TRBD2. V lost 4 bases to trimming and J lost 5 bases; unmatched junction nucleotides: 6. The CDR3 spans 15 residues. CDR1 is LNHDA and CDR2 is SQIVND in the germline V gene (reference sequence). The CDR3 DNA is TGTGCCAGTAGTACTGTAGCGGGAGCGGACAATGAGCAGTTCTTC. Its translation: CASSTVAGADNEQFF.

The gene calls are TRBV15 and TRBJ2-7; the D gene is possibly TRBD1 (6 bases). V was trimmed by 0 bases and J by 3 bases, leaving 12 bases between them. The CDR3 is made up of 15 amino acids. From germline, CDR1 is LNHNV and CDR2 YYDKDF (reference sequence). CDR3 region: CATSRDLGQRYEQYF. The CDR3 DNA is TGTGCCACCAGCAGAGATCTGGGACAACGCTACGAGCAGTACTTC.

This chain links TRBV2 with TRBJ2-7; possibly TRBD1 for D (6 bases). Germline V gene sequence: CDR1 SNHLY, CDR2 FYNNEI. V was clipped by 4 bases and J by 5 bases, with 18 bases between them. CDR3 length: 15 residues. DNA for the CDR3: TGTGCCAGCAGTGTACAGGGACCCAGGTTAGACGAGCAGTACTTC. Protein product: CASSVQGPRLDEQYF.

The V and J genes are TRBV21-1 and TRBJ2-7; the tabulated D call, TRBD1, remains unverified against the DNA. TRBV21-1 is a recognized pseudogene. The CDR3 is 15 amino acids. CDR3 sequence: CASRFRTRSSYEQYF. As DNA, the CDR3 is TGTGCCAGCCGTTTTAGGACACGGAGCTCCTACGAGCAGTACTTC.

The gene calls are TRBV15 and TRBJ2-7; D may be TRBD2 (7 bases). This CDR3 region has 13 residues. The V end lost 6 bases, the J end lost 2 bases, and 11 bases lay between the germline ends. CDR1 and CDR2 (germline): LNHNV, YYDKDF (reference sequence). The CDR3 nucleotides are TGTGCCACCAGGGGAGGGGGAGCCTACGAGCAGTACTTC. As protein: CATRGGGAYEQYF. The full variable domain, in which reference TRBV15 and TRBJ2-7 provide the parts outside the CDR3, is DAMVIQNPRYQVTQFGKPVTLSCSQTLNHNVMYWYQQKSSQAPKLLFHYYDKDFNNEADTPDNFQSRRPNTSFCFLDIRSPGLGDTAMYLCATRGGGAYEQYFGPGTRLTVT.